Presented here are 6 T cell receptor beta chains from one specimen sequenced in a study of T cells in Graves' hyperthyroidism and ophthalmopathy. TCR beta CDR3 sequences were amplified from RNA transcripts. A set of HTBI primers served as the primers for a first-round RT-PCR of the TCR CDR3. From the multiplex PCR reads, TCRdb called clonotypes with MiXCR, one entry per CDR3 protein. The sample has hundreds of thousands of distinct CDR3 sequences; 14% are singletons. The specimen was blood. All receptors come from a woman younger than 35 with Graves' hyperthyroidism.

This clonotype was recorded many times. V usage is TRBV18 and J usage is TRBJ2-2; tentatively, D is TRBD1 or TRBD2 (5 bases each). CDR3 length equals 14 residues. V lost 4 bases, J lost 7 bases, and 13 bases lay in between. From germline, CDR1 is KGHSH and CDR2 LQKENI. The CDR3 coding sequence is TGTGCCAGCTCACTCGGCGCAGGGAGCGGGGAGCTGTTTTTT. Its protein is CASSLGAGSGELFF.

This clonotype has at least ten counts. The CDR3 spells CASSSGLAGEGEQYF. Here the CDR3 DNA reads TGTGCCAGCAGCTCCGGACTAGCGGGGGAGGGAGAGCAGTACTTC. V usage is TRBV13 and J usage is TRBJ2-7; 13 bases match TRBD2. V trimming: 4 bases; J trimming: 7 bases; junction bases outside the gene matches: 7. This CDR3 contains 15 residues. The germline gives CDR1 PRHDT, CDR2 FYEKMQ (reference sequence).

This clonotype has more than one count but fewer than ten. V usage is TRBV30 and J usage is TRBJ2-3; a weak D match, TRBD2 (5 bases). Germline V gene data show CDR1 as GTSNPN and CDR2 as SVGIG (reference sequence). The CDR3 extends over 11 amino acids. The germline V and J ends were trimmed by 5 bases and 7 bases, with 10 bases remaining between them. The CDR3 loop is CAWAEANTQYF. As DNA, the CDR3 is TGTGCCTGGGCGGAGGCGAATACGCAGTATTTT.

There are many counts of this clonotype. This chain links TRBV2 with TRBJ2-1, with D possibly being TRBD2 (6 bases). The germline gives CDR1 SNHLY, CDR2 FYNNEI. The CDR3 loop spans 11 amino acids. Deletions cut 11 bases from V and 2 bases from J, with 7 bases between. This chain's CDR3 is CAAGPYNEQFF. DNA for the CDR3: TGTGCCGCGGGGCCCTACAATGAGCAGTTCTTC.

This clonotype was detected a few times. The rearrangement links TRBV19 to TRBJ1-4, with D tentatively TRBD1 (6 bases). The V end lost 3 bases, the J end lost 3 bases, and 11 bases lay between the germline ends. The CDR3 runs to 15 residues. CDR1 is LNHDA, CDR2 SQIVND, per germline (reference sequence). The DNA of the CDR3 is TGTGCCAGTAGTATCAGGGGTTTCTCTAATGAAAAACTGTTTTTT. This translates into CASSIRGFSNEKLFF.

This clonotype showed up just a few times. The rearrangement uses TRBV6-1 and TRBJ2-1, with 14 positions matching TRBD2. The CDR3 has 20 amino acids. Germline CDR1 is MNHNS and CDR2 is SASEGT. Trimming removed 3 bases from V and 7 bases from J; junction bases left unmatched: 17. CDR3 nucleotides: TGTGCCAGCAGTGACAACTCCGGGACTAGCGGGAGTGGATCCTGGAATGAGCAGTTCTTC. This encodes CASSDNSGTSGSGSWNEQFF.